One and the same sample provided the 18 T cell receptor beta chains below, sequenced in a study of cytomegalovirus exposure and HLA in healthy donors. The PCR employed 60 Vbeta primers together with 13 Jbeta primers. The protocol was immunoSEQ multiplex PCR, while the TCRdb copy is restricted to in-frame clones and leaves out a portion. The profile shows 150,000 to 200,000 clones, roughly 80% of them singletons. Sequencing used PBMCs. These receptors originate from a boy younger than 18 in good health and CMV-seronegative.

The V gene is TRBV27, the J gene TRBJ2-5; TRBD1 matches at 7 bases. The CDR3 consists of 13 residues. The germline CDR1 and CDR2 sequences are MNHEY and SMNVEV (reference sequence). Germline trimming cut 5 bases from V and 5 bases from J; bases unmatched to any gene: 5. CDR3 nucleotide sequence: TGTGCCAGCAGTCGACAGGGTGGGGAGACCCAGTACTTC. Its translation is CASSRQGGETQYF.

The chain uses TRBV9 and TRBJ1-5, with no clear D. CDR1 SGDLS and CDR2 YYNGEE come from the germline V gene. The CDR3 length is 15 residues. The ends were cut back, 0 bases at V and 6 bases at J, with 13 bases in the middle. CDR3 nucleotides: TGTGCCAGCAGCGTAGACGGGGAAGTTGGTCAGCCCCAGCATTTT. Translating gives CASSVDGEVGQPQHF.

The genes are TRBV5-1 and TRBJ2-5; TRBD1 agrees at 8 bases. CDR1 is SGHRS, CDR2 YFSETQ, per germline. This CDR3 has 16 amino acids. With V trimmed by 4 bases and J by 5 bases, 13 bases remained unmatched. The CDR3 protein is CASSPQFDRGRETQYF. Written as DNA, the CDR3 is TGCGCCAGCAGCCCACAATTCGACAGGGGCAGGGAGACCCAGTACTTC. The full variable domain, its missing parts supplied by reference TRBV5-1 and TRBJ2-5, is KAGVTQTPRYLIKTRGQQVTLSCSPISGHRSVSWYQQTPGQGLQFLFEYFSETQRNKGNFPGRFSGRQFSNSRSEMNVSTLELGDSALYLCASSPQFDRGRETQYFGPGTRLLVL.

The chain has TRBV9 and TRBJ2-2, with 10 bases aligning to TRBD2. Germline CDR1 SGDLS, CDR2 YYNGEE. Trimming cost V 0 bases and J 4 bases; bases outside gene matches: 9. The CDR3 covers 18 residues. The CDR3 region is CASSVGPAGGQGTGELFF. The CDR3 coding sequence is TGTGCCAGCAGCGTAGGGCCAGCGGGGGGGCAGGGCACCGGGGAGCTGTTTTTT. Combining the CDR3 with reference TRBV9 and TRBJ2-2 gives the whole variable domain DSGVTQTPKHLITATGQRVTLRCSPRSGDLSVYWYQQSLDQGLQFLIQYYNGEERAKGNILERFSAQQFPDLHSELNLSSLELGDSALYFCASSVGPAGGQGTGELFFGEGSRLTVL.

V gene TRBV29-1 combines with J gene TRBJ2-4; 11 nucleotides align to TRBD2. Germline values: CDR1 SQVTM, CDR2 ANQGSEA. The CDR3 totals 17 residues. V lost 7 bases, J lost 0 bases, and 11 bases stayed unmatched. CDR3 amino acids: CSASTSGKSLAKNIQYF. Written as DNA, the CDR3 is TGCAGCGCCTCGACTAGCGGGAAATCCTTAGCCAAAAACATTCAGTACTTC. Based on the CDR3 plus reference TRBV29-1 and TRBJ2-4, the full variable domain is SAVISQKPSRDICQRGTSLTIQCQVDSQVTMMFWYRQQPGQSLTLIATANQGSEATYESGFVIDKFPISRPNLTFSTLTVSNMSPEDSSIYLCSASTSGKSLAKNIQYFGAGTRLSVL.

The chain recombines TRBV9 with TRBJ2-5, with 11 bases identical to TRBD2. The DNA end is a closer match to TRBJ2-7, so the J assignment may be wrong. CDR1 is SGDLS, CDR2 YYNGEE, per germline. The CDR3 contains 17 residues. CDR3 DNA sequence: TGTGCCAGCAGCGAAACGGCTAGCGGGAGGCCCTCCTACGAGCAGTACTTC. Residues: CASSETASGRPSYEQYF.

The chain has TRBV13 and TRBJ2-5; D not resolved. The V gene lost 5 bases and the J gene lost 5 bases, with 6 bases spanning the gap. This CDR3 is built from 11 residues. Germline V gene data show CDR1 as PRHDT and CDR2 as FYEKMQ (reference sequence). CDR3 amino acids: CASSLRETQYF. As DNA, the CDR3 is TGTGCCAGCAGCCTCAGGGAGACCCAGTACTTC.

The chain couples TRBV27 to TRBJ1-1; TRBD1 matches 7 bases. This CDR3 has 13 residues. Germline assignment: CDR1 MNHEY and CDR2 SMNVEV (reference sequence). Trimming removed 7 bases from V and 6 bases from J; junction bases left unmatched: 8. CDR3 residues: CASTQRQGSEAFF. DNA for the CDR3: TGTGCCAGCACCCAACGACAGGGCTCTGAAGCTTTCTTT.

The genes are TRBV25-1 and TRBJ2-1, with 12 bases identical to TRBD2. J gave up 7 bases and V 3 bases, and 7 bases lay outside the gene matches. This CDR3 spans 16 amino acids. The germline V gene encodes CDR1 MGHDK and CDR2 SYGVNS. CDR3 DNA: TGTGCCAGCAGTGAGGCTAGCGGGGGGGTAAGAAATGAGCAGTTCTTC. Encoded protein: CASSEASGGVRNEQFF.

This clone was detected a few times. The chain employs TRBV19 and TRBJ1-2, with D unresolved. The CDR3 is made up of 16 amino acids. V lost 3 bases and J lost 8, with 22 bases in between. In germline, CDR1 is LNHDA, CDR2 SQIVND (reference sequence). Written as DNA, the CDR3 is TGTGCCAGTAGTATGGGTTCGCCCAAAAAAACGGAGGGCTACACCTTC. It encodes CASSMGSPKKTEGYTF.

The chain's CDR3 is CATGLGGFFYEQYF. CDR3 DNA: TGTGCCACCGGTTTAGGGGGCTTTTTCTACGAGCAGTACTTC. The gene calls are TRBV6-1 and TRBJ2-7, with 7 bases matching TRBD1. Germline CDR1 is MNHNS and CDR2 is SASEGT. V shed 10 bases, J shed 3 bases, and the junction held 12 bases outside the gene matches. The CDR3 is 14 residues long.

This clone was picked up a small number of times. This chain links TRBV9 with TRBJ2-7; 7 bases fit TRBD2. The CDR3 runs 15 residues. The germline gives CDR1 SGDLS, CDR2 YYNGEE. Trimming cost V 4 bases and J 7 bases; bases outside gene matches: 14. CDR3 amino acids: CASSSLAEASREQYF. Written as DNA, the CDR3 is TGTGCCAGCAGCTCCCTAGCGGAAGCGTCAAGGGAGCAGTACTTC.

The gene calls are TRBV27 and TRBJ2-7; 7 bases agree with TRBD1. V was pared by 4 bases and J by 4 bases, with 19 bases of the junction left unmatched. CDR1 is MNHEY and CDR2 is SMNVEV in the germline V gene (reference sequence). CDR3 length: 18 amino acids. CDR3 nucleotides: TGTGCCAGCAGTTCAAACCCTCCGCGACAGGGAGCTCATTACGAGCAGTACTTC. It yields the protein CASSSNPPRQGAHYEQYF.

The chain links TRBV2 to TRBJ2-5; the D is unclear. The CDR3 sequence is 11 residues long. Trimming shortened V by 7 bases and J by 5 bases, and 8 bases separated the two germline ends. Germline lookup yields CDR1 SNHLY and CDR2 FYNNEI. For the CDR3, the DNA is TGTGCCAGCATCGGTCGGGAGACCCAGTACTTC. It is translated as CASIGRETQYF.

The V gene is TRBV5-4, the J gene TRBJ2-7; 11 nucleotides match TRBD1. The germline CDR1 and CDR2 sequences are SGHNT and YYREEE (reference sequence). This CDR3 is 18 amino acids long. V lost 3 bases, J lost 3 bases, and 14 bases stayed unmatched. In nucleotides, the CDR3 is TGTGCCAGCAGCTGGGGGTCCCGGGACAGGGGGGGGATCTACGAGCAGTACTTC. Translation: CASSWGSRDRGGIYEQYF.

The chain combines TRBV7-6 with TRBJ1-1, with TRBD1 matching over 7 bases. The germline V gene has CDR1 SGHVS and CDR2 FNYEAQ. J gave up 5 bases and V 3 bases, and 6 bases lay outside the gene matches. The CDR3 totals 14 residues. CDR3 sequence: CASSFSRGKTEAFF. CDR3 DNA sequence: TGTGCCAGCAGCTTTAGCAGGGGGAAAACTGAAGCTTTCTTT.

V and J are TRBV29-1 and TRBJ1-4; TRBD1 matches at 8 bases. The CDR3 has 13 amino acids. The J segment lost 8 bases and the V segment lost 6 bases, leaving 8 bases of the junction unmatched. The germline V gene encodes CDR1 SQVTM and CDR2 ANQGSEA. The CDR3 coding sequence is TGCAGCGTGACAGGGGTTCTCGGCGAAAAACTGTTTTTT. Translating it yields CSVTGVLGEKLFF.

Concerning this clone: One junction end does not reproduce the germline sequence, and a read error may be involved. The chain employs TRBV7-7 and TRBJ2-1; 8 positions match TRBD1. This CDR3 region has 18 residues. Germline CDR1 is SSHAT and CDR2 is FNYEAQ (reference sequence). CDR3 nucleotides: TGTGCTAGCAGCTTCCAGGACAGGGTAACGTCTCCCTACAATGAGCAGTTCTTC. Amino acids: CASSFQDRVTSPYNEQFF.